The 7 T cell receptor beta chains presented below share a single source sample, sequenced in a study of OX40 agonist ivuxolimab in advanced cancers. The repertoire was sequenced with immunoSEQ multiplex PCR; TCRdb's copy has only in-frame clones and lacks some. The top ten hold approximately 2% of the sample, which has more than 70,000 clones, about 86% seen once. Source: CD4+ or CD8+ T cells sorted from blood, taken in a trial of the OX40 agonist ivuxolimab. Source of these receptors: an adult with an advanced solid tumor such as melanoma, head and neck, liver or kidney cancer.

This clone was seen once. The V call is TRBV5-4, the J call TRBJ2-5; TRBD1 aligns across 8 bases. The germline V gene has CDR1 SGHNT and CDR2 YYREEE (reference sequence). CDR3 length: 15 amino acids. With 3 bases clipped from V and 4 bases from J, the junction kept 8 bases outside the gene matches. CDR3 nucleotide sequence: TGTGCCAGCAGCTCAGGGGGCCGGGGCGGAGAGACCCAGTACTTC. Its translation: CASSSGGRGGETQYF. Full variable domain (remainder filled in from reference TRBV5-4 and TRBJ2-5): ETGVTQSPTHLIKTRGQQVTLRCSSQSGHNTVSWYQQALGQGPQFIFQYYREEENGRGNFPPRFSGLQFPNYSSELNVNALELDDSALYLCASSSGGRGGETQYFGPGTRLLVL.

This rearrangement joins TRBV5-4 to TRBJ1-4, with TRBD1 matching over 7 bases. CDR3 length: 15 amino acids. J was trimmed by 10 bases and V by 3 bases; bases with no gene match: 12. CDR1 SGHNT and CDR2 YYREEE come from the germline V gene (reference sequence). The DNA for the CDR3 is TGTGCCAGCAGCTGGAACCGGGACAGTGGGGGAAAACTGTTTTTT. The encoded protein is CASSWNRDSGGKLFF.

This clone showed up just once. The V call is TRBV5-1, the J call TRBJ1-6; possible D gene TRBD1, 6 bases. V dropped 3 bases and J dropped 7 bases, with 8 bases sitting between them. Germline V gives CDR1 SGHRS, CDR2 YFSETQ. This CDR3 spans 13 amino acids. The DNA of the CDR3 is TGCGCCAGCAGCTCCACAGGGAATTCACCCCTCCACTTT. Protein sequence: CASSSTGNSPLHF.

This clone was observed once. The genes are TRBV7-3 and TRBJ2-7; D gene ambiguous. Germline CDR1 is SGHTA and CDR2 is FQGTGA. V lost 5 bases, J lost 5 bases, and 13 bases lay in between. The CDR3 length is 13 residues. This chain's CDR3 is CASSPGPSNEQYF. The CDR3 DNA is TGTGCCAGCAGCCCCGGACCTTCCAACGAGCAGTACTTC.

V is TRBV6-1 and J is TRBJ1-2; TRBD1 might be the D (6 bases). Germline CDR1 reads MNHNS; CDR2 reads SASEGT. CDR3 length: 14 amino acids. The V gene lost 4 bases and the J gene lost 2 bases, with 11 bases spanning the gap. As DNA, the CDR3 is TGTGCCAGCAGTGTAAGGGGGTTCAACTATGGCTACACCTTC. This translates into CASSVRGFNYGYTF.

This clone appeared once. This chain connects TRBV19 to TRBJ1-4, with D perhaps TRBD1 (5 bases). The germline gives CDR1 LNHDA, CDR2 SQIVND (reference sequence). Trimming left V 4 bases short and J 8 bases short, with 17 bases between. This CDR3 region has 15 residues. This chain's CDR3 is CASSRFGTLGEKLFF. The CDR3 DNA reads as TGTGCCAGTAGTAGGTTCGGGACCCTTGGGGAAAAACTGTTTTTT.

This sequence joins TRBV28 and TRBJ1-2; 7 bases are a match to TRBD1. This CDR3 region has 16 residues. V shed 0 bases and J 0 bases; nucleotides not matched to a gene: 4. Germline V lookup: CDR1 MDHEN, CDR2 SYDVKM. The DNA of the CDR3 is TGTGCCAGCAGTTTATGGTCAGGGGGAGCTAACTATGGCTACACCTTC. As protein: CASSLWSGGANYGYTF.